These 7 T cell receptor beta chains were all obtained from the same sample, sequenced in a study of blood T cells in healthy people across ages. A second about 7 to 11 cycle PCR used barcoded and J-beta primers. Each CDR3 protein is one row after TCRdb ran MiXCR on the 5' RACE reads. The table lists around 870,000 distinct CDR3 sequences, about 30% of them singletons. Material for sequencing was blood. Source of these receptors: a woman of 80 years or more in good health.

Notes on this clonotype: Since a much larger clone is just one base distant, this may be a read error. This chain links TRBV7-9 with TRBJ2-7, with D possibly called TRBD1 or TRBD2 (6 bases each). Judging by the DNA end, TRBJ2-4 fits better; the J call may be wrong. Per the germline V gene, CDR1 is SEHNR and CDR2 is FQNEAQ (reference sequence). The CDR3 consists of 13 residues. CDR3 protein: CAGSPEGGNIQYF. CDR3 bases: TGTGCCGGCAGCCCCGAAGGGGGGAACATTCAGTACTTC.

This clonotype appeared a few times. The chain uses TRBV12-3 or TRBV12-4 and TRBJ2-5, with TRBD1 matching over 7 bases. TRBJ2-7 matches the DNA end more closely, so the J call is doubtful. This CDR3 spans 13 amino acids. CDR3 loop: CASSWTGGYEQYF. The CDR3 region has the DNA TGTGCCAGCAGTTGGACAGGAGGTTACGAGCAGTACTTC.

The DNA of the CDR3 is TGTGCCAGCAGTCCAACAGGGGATTGGTCAGATACGCAGTATTTT. This codes for CASSPTGDWSDTQYF. V and J are TRBV27 and TRBJ2-3, with TRBD1 matching 7 bases. Per germline, CDR1 MNHEY and CDR2 SMNVEV (reference sequence). There are 15 residues in the CDR3. Germline trimming cut 5 bases from V and 4 bases from J; bases unmatched to any gene: 9.

This clonotype occurred many times. The CDR3 sequence is CASSFRDPVEGYTF. CDR3 DNA: TGTGCCAGCAGCTTCCGGGACCCCGTCGAGGGCTACACCTTC. The V call is TRBV7-2, the J call TRBJ1-2; D might be TRBD1 (5 bases). Germline V gene data show CDR1 as SGHTA and CDR2 as FQGNSA. V gave up 3 bases and J gave up 8 bases, with 16 bases separating them. The CDR3 consists of 14 residues.

In the case of this clonotype: Being one base from a much bigger clone, this may be a read error. The CDR3 DNA reads as TGTGCCAGCAGGAAAGGGGTGATGAGCGGGGGTTACAATGAGCAGTTCTTC. Protein sequence: CASRKGVMSGGYNEQFF. V gene TRBV27 combines with J gene TRBJ2-1; the match to TRBD2 covers 8 bases. The CDR3 is 17 residues long. Germline lookup yields CDR1 MNHEY and CDR2 SMNVEV (reference sequence). V was clipped by 6 bases and J by 4 bases; unmatched bases: 14.

Comments on this clonotype: A much more abundant neighbour one base away suggests this may be a read error. V and J are TRBV7-2 and TRBJ2-4, with 8 bases fitting TRBD1. The DNA end favors TRBJ2-7, so the J call may be wrong. Per germline, CDR1 SGHTA and CDR2 FQGNSA. CDR3 length: 13 residues. The CDR3 loop reads CASSWGQEYEQYF. CDR3 coding DNA: TGTGCCAGCAGCTGGGGACAGGAATACGAGCAGTACTTC.

Points on this clonotype: A much larger clone lies one base from this, so it may be a read error. The V gene is TRBV5-4, the J gene TRBJ2-3, with TRBD2 matching over 10 bases. This CDR3 has 17 residues. Germline V gene sequence: CDR1 SGHNT, CDR2 YYREEE (reference sequence). The ends lost 2 bases at V and 4 bases at J; junction bases unmatched: 10. CDR3 bases: TGTGCCAGCAGCTTCGAGCGGGGGGGTTTGCGCGCAGATACGCAGTATTTT. Residues: CASSFERGGLRADTQYF. Full variable domain (missing parts from reference TRBV5-4 and TRBJ2-3): ETGVTQSPTHLIKTRGQQVTLRCSSQSGHNTVSWYQQALGQGPQFIFQYYREEENGRGNFPPRFSGLQFPNYSSELNVNALELDDSALYLCASSFERGGLRADTQYFGPGTRLTVL.